The clone carrying this T cell receptor (beta chain) was picked up many times. Its specificity is unknown. They built TCR cDNA with 5'RACE template switching, a step that put in a universal primer site and UMIs. TCRdb analysed the 5' RACE reads with MiXCR anew, one entry per CDR3 protein. The sample has roughly 120,000 distinct CDR3 sequences; roughly 7.9% are singletons. The sample comes from a study of T cells after yellow fever vaccination. Study summary: When fractions had low cell numbers, they were prepared with SMART-Seq v4 Ultra Low Input. Findings and caveats of the study: Although the secondary response was weaker, it peaked faster, at day 5 versus 15. Once the booster was given, most primary-vaccination clones reappeared, at around 95% for CD4 and roughly 85% for CD8.

This clonotype originated in a young man who received the YFV17D yellow fever vaccine. The input for sequencing was CD4+ T cells sorted from PBMCs, taken roughly 47 days after the first yellow fever vaccination.

The CDR3 protein is CASSYSRGSYEQYF. The CDR3 nucleotides are TGTGCCAGCAGTTACTCGCGGGGCTCCTACGAGCAGTACTTC. The chain joins TRBV6-5 to TRBJ2-7; weak D call: TRBD2 (6 bases). CDR3 length equals 14 residues. V lost 0 bases and J 0 bases, leaving 6 bases between the germline ends. Per the germline V gene, CDR1 is MNHEY and CDR2 is SVGAGI.